The 21 T cell receptor beta chains in this list originate from one sample, sequenced in a study of identical twins' blood T cells. TCRdb reanalysed the 5' RACE reads using MiXCR and keeps one entry per CDR3 protein. Found here are roughly 340,000 distinct CDR3 sequences, under 30% of them singletons; the top ten hold 5.5% to 6.5%. The sequenced sample consisted of PBMCs. The receptors were sampled from a woman aged 18 to 55 in good health.

The CDR3 region is CASSPWGGEQFF. The CDR3 nucleotides read TGTGCCAGCAGTCCATGGGGTGGAGAGCAGTTCTTC. This rearrangement joins TRBV6-2 or TRBV6-3 to TRBJ2-1; D gene ambiguous. Trimming removed 5 bases from V and 10 bases from J, with 12 bases in between. This CDR3 is built from 12 residues. Germline V gene data show CDR1 as MNHEY and CDR2 as SVGEGT.

This sequence joins TRBV29-1 and TRBJ1-4; D is ambiguous. CDR1 is SQVTM, CDR2 ANQGSEA, per germline. The CDR3 runs to 12 residues. The V and J ends lost 6 bases and 8 bases respectively, with 13 bases between them. The CDR3 nucleotides read TGCAGCGTGAGACATGGAGTGGAAAAACTGTTTTTT. Translating gives CSVRHGVEKLFF. Full variable domain (remainder filled in from reference TRBV29-1 and TRBJ1-4): SAVISQKPSRDICQRGTSLTIQCQVDSQVTMMFWYRQQPGQSLTLIATANQGSEATYESGFVIDKFPISRPNLTFSTLTVSNMSPEDSSIYLCSVRHGVEKLFFGSGTQLSVL.

On this clonotype: A junction boundary mismatches the germline segment, possibly from a read error. The genes are TRBV5-6 and TRBJ1-3; D remains ambiguous. Per germline, CDR1 SGHDT and CDR2 YYEEEE. The CDR3 is 15 residues long. In DNA form, the CDR3 reads TGTACCAGCACCGGGCCCGGATACTCTGGAAACACCATATATTTT. Residues: CTSTGPGYSGNTIYF.

J is TRBJ2-1 and V is TRBV14; TRBD2 matches 13 bases. Germline trimming cut 0 bases from V and 9 bases from J; bases unmatched to any gene: 2. The CDR3 is made up of 15 amino acids. Germline lookup yields CDR1 SGHDN and CDR2 FVKESK. The CDR3 sequence: CASSQEGLAGSEQFF. CDR3 sequence (DNA): TGTGCCAGCAGCCAAGAGGGACTAGCGGGATCTGAGCAGTTCTTC.

The V gene is TRBV7-2, the J gene TRBJ2-2; D ambiguous. There are 14 residues in the CDR3. The V end lost 5 bases, the J end lost 3 bases, and 10 bases lay between the germline ends. Germline CDR1 reads SGHTA; CDR2 reads FQGNSA. The CDR3 spells CASSPQLDTGELFF. In DNA form, the CDR3 reads TGTGCCAGCAGCCCTCAGTTGGACACCGGGGAGCTGTTTTTT.

This clonotype appeared a few times. V and J are TRBV19 and TRBJ2-5; perhaps TRBD1 as D (6 bases). The CDR3 extends over 14 amino acids. The V gene's germline CDR1 is LNHDA and CDR2 SQIVND (reference sequence). V was shortened by 5 bases and J by 5 bases, with 15 bases between the two germline ends. CDR3 in amino acids: CASSARDTRETQYF. CDR3 coding DNA: TGTGCCAGTAGTGCGAGGGACACAAGGGAGACCCAGTACTTC.

The V and J genes are TRBV19 and TRBJ1-5; D not resolved. The CDR3 loop spans 12 amino acids. CDR1 and CDR2 (germline): LNHDA, SQIVND (reference sequence). Trimming took 1 base from V and 11 from J, leaving 9 bases between them. The CDR3 sequence is CASSIGYMTQHF. The CDR3 nucleotides read TGTGCCAGTAGTATAGGTTACATGACCCAGCATTTT. Full variable domain (outside the CDR3, taken from reference TRBV19 and TRBJ1-5): DGGITQSPKYLFRKEGQNVTLSCEQNLNHDAMYWYRQDPGQGLRLIYYSQIVNDFQKGDIAEGYSVSREKKESFPLTVTSAQKNPTAFYLCASSIGYMTQHFGDGTRLSIL.

Only a few counts were recorded for this clonotype. The rearrangement joins TRBV5-1 to TRBJ2-2, with 11 bases lining up with TRBD1. V was pared by 5 bases and J by 8 bases, with 11 bases of the junction left unmatched. The CDR3 sequence is 16 residues long. Germline V gene sequence: CDR1 SGHRS, CDR2 YFSETQ. CDR3 in DNA: TGCGCCAGCAGACTCGGACAGGGGGCGTTTTCGGGGGAGCTGTTTTTT. Encoded protein: CASRLGQGAFSGELFF.

CDR3 sequence: CASSEDRTILDTF. CDR3 DNA sequence: TGCGCCAGCAGTGAGGACAGGACTATCCTCGACACCTTC. The rearrangement links TRBV10-2 to TRBJ1-2; possible D gene TRBD1, 6 bases. CDR3 length: 13 residues. Germline V gene sequence: CDR1 WSHSY, CDR2 SAAADI. The V and J ends lost 2 bases and 12 bases respectively, with 16 bases between them.

The chain recombines TRBV9 with TRBJ1-3; possible D gene TRBD1, 5 bases. The V gene's germline CDR1 is SGDLS and CDR2 YYNGEE. The CDR3 extends over 16 amino acids. V lost 3 bases and J 4 bases, leaving 17 bases between the germline ends. The CDR3 bases are TGTGCCAGCAGCGCAGTCCATGGGGGGTCCGGAAACACCATATATTTT. Protein sequence: CASSAVHGGSGNTIYF.

The chain combines TRBV6-1 with TRBJ1-1; D remains ambiguous. The V end was cut by 5 bases, the J end by 3 bases, with 10 bases between. The CDR3 runs 13 residues. Germline CDR1 reads MNHNS; CDR2 reads SASEGT. The CDR3 loop is CASSTGVYTEAFF. CDR3 nucleotides: TGTGCCAGCAGTACCGGGGTCTACACTGAAGCTTTCTTT.

This clonotype was seen more than once but under ten times. V and J are TRBV12-3 or TRBV12-4 and TRBJ2-7; no clear D gene. The CDR3 has 16 residues. V was cut by 4 bases and J by 3 bases, with 19 bases left in between. The CDR3 DNA sequence: TGTGCCAGCAGTTCAAGGACGTTAGTCTTCTTCTACGAGCAGTACTTC. Amino acid sequence: CASSSRTLVFFYEQYF.

The V and J genes are TRBV10-3 and TRBJ2-1, with a weak D call TRBD2 (6 bases). This CDR3 has 14 residues. Trimming shortened V by 6 bases and J by 0 bases, and 9 bases separated the two germline ends. Germline lookup yields CDR1 ENHRY and CDR2 SYGVKD. The DNA for the CDR3 is TGTGCCATCAGGCGGGACCGCTCCTACAATGAGCAGTTCTTC. Its protein is CAIRRDRSYNEQFF.

The rearrangement uses TRBV5-1 and TRBJ1-1, with a weak D call TRBD1 (5 bases). Per germline, CDR1 SGHRS and CDR2 YFSETQ. The ends were cut back, 4 bases at V and 4 bases at J, with 14 bases in the middle. The CDR3 sequence is 14 residues long. Here the CDR3 DNA reads TGCGCCAGCAGCGGTTTTGGGGGGGGCACTGAAGCTTTCTTT. It specifies CASSGFGGGTEAFF.

This chain links TRBV6-2 or TRBV6-3 with TRBJ2-5, with a weak D call TRBD1 (6 bases). The germline V gene encodes CDR1 MNHEY and CDR2 SVGEGT. The CDR3 length is 16 residues. V was pared by 0 bases and J by 2 bases, with 13 bases between. CDR3 region: CASSYSIGRGQETQYF. The CDR3 DNA sequence: TGTGCCAGCAGTTACTCGATTGGCAGGGGTCAAGAGACCCAGTACTTC.

Only one count was recorded for this clonotype. This chain joins TRBV19 and TRBJ1-1; 7 positions match TRBD1. In germline, CDR1 is LNHDA, CDR2 SQIVND (reference sequence). V gave up 3 bases and J gave up 6 bases; unmatched junction bases: 4. CDR3 size: 13 residues. Here the CDR3 reads CASSMETGSEAFF. For the CDR3, the DNA is TGTGCCAGTAGTATGGAGACAGGGTCTGAAGCTTTCTTT.

A remark on this clonotype: It may be a read error: a sequence one base away is much more abundant. The gene calls are TRBV3-1 and TRBJ1-1; weak D call: TRBD1 (5 bases). The CDR3 is 16 residues long. Germline CDR1 reads LGHDT; CDR2 reads YNNKEL (reference sequence). The CDR3 bases are TGTGTCAGCAGCTTCTCCTTCTCAGGGATCAACACTGAAGCTTTCTTT. As protein: CVSSFSFSGINTEAFF.

This rearrangement joins TRBV7-9 to TRBJ1-2, with 7 bases identical to TRBD1. Germline CDR1 and CDR2: SEHNR and FQNEAQ (reference sequence). Unmatched junction bases numbered 11, after V lost 5 bases and J lost 5 bases. This CDR3 is 15 amino acids long. Here the CDR3 DNA reads TGTGCCAGCAGCGATGAATTTGGACAGGAGTATGGCTACACCTTC. Translating gives CASSDEFGQEYGYTF.

This clonotype came up a few times. The chain links TRBV9 to TRBJ2-3, with 10 positions matching TRBD2. This CDR3 region has 18 residues. Germline CDR1 is SGDLS and CDR2 is YYNGEE. V lost 0 bases, J lost 0 bases, and 7 bases stayed unmatched. CDR3 sequence (DNA): TGTGCCAGCAGCGTAGGGCTAGCGGGGGCACTTAGCACAGATACGCAGTATTTT. Protein product: CASSVGLAGALSTDTQYF.

This clonotype was detected ten times or more. The V call is TRBV29-1, the J call TRBJ2-4; no definite D call. This CDR3 comprises 14 residues. Per germline, CDR1 SQVTM and CDR2 ANQGSEA. Trimming removed 1 base from V and 0 bases from J, with 7 bases in between. The CDR3 DNA sequence: TGCAGCGTTGAAGGAGGTATAGCCAAAAACATTCAGTACTTC. Translated, it gives CSVEGGIAKNIQYF.

A word on this clonotype: Sequence at one end of the junction differs from germline and may be a read error. This chain connects TRBV20-1 to TRBJ2-1; D is perhaps TRBD2 (5 bases). CDR1 is DFQATT, CDR2 SNEGSKA, per germline (reference sequence). The CDR3 runs 13 residues. CDR3 sequence: CSFRGFSCNEQFF. In DNA form, the CDR3 reads TGCAGTTTCCGGGGTTTCTCCTGCAATGAGCAGTTCTTC.